This TCR beta chain was obtained from a study of CD8+ T cells in alopecia areata. The wider study: At a dose of 5 to 10 mg twice daily, oral tofacitinib was given to treated patients. Dosing spanned 6 to 18 months on tofacitinib, then 6 months off drug.

Germline V gives CDR1 MNHEY, CDR2 SMNVEV (reference sequence). V dropped 4 bases and J dropped 0 bases, with 9 bases sitting between them. The CDR3 is made up of 15 amino acids. Isolated RNA was reverse transcribed into cDNA used as the sequencing template. Some clones are missing from TCRdb's copy, which holds only in-frame ones; the method was immunoSEQ multiplex PCR. The sample lists roughly 200,000 clones; more than 30% were seen once. Treatment given: oral pan-JAK inhibitor, 5-10 mg twice daily. The chain joins TRBV27 to TRBJ1-4; D gene unclear. This clonotype was sampled from a human donor with alopecia areata. The sequencing here drew on CD4+ T cells sorted from blood, taken at approximately week 30, from a patient treated with tofacitinib. The CDR3 loop reads CASSYYPATNEKLFF. CDR3 DNA: TGTGCCAGCAGTTATTACCCTGCAACTAATGAAAAACTGTTTTTT.